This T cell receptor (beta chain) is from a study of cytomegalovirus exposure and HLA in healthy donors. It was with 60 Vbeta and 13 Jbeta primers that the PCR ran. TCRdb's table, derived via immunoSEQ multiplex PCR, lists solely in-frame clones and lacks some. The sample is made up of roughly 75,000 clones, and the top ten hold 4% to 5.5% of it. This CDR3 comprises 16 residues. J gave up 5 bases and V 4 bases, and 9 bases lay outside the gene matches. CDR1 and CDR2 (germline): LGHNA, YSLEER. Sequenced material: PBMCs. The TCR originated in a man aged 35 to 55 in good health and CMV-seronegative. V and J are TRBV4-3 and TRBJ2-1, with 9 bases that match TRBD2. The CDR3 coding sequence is TGCGCCAGCAGCCGAAATAGCGGGAGCTGGAACAATGAGCAGTTCTTC. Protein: CASSRNSGSWNNEQFF.